These T cell receptor beta chains were read from a single sample in a study of blood T cell repertoires in COVID-19. Clones were read by immunoSEQ multiplex PCR, and TCRdb kept only the in-frame ones, dropping some. Of some 250,000 clones listed, 91% were seen once; the top ten hold approximately 1.3%. Sequenced input: PBMCs or T cells enriched from blood (not recorded which). These receptors were obtained from a human donor in a cohort exposed to, infected with or recovered from COVID-19 (not recorded which). The donor label of this sample is uncertain. CDR3s include the opening cysteine and the closing phenylalanine or tryptophan. A D gene is named only where the DNA matches it firmly.

D	V	J	CDR3
TRBD1	TRBV7-2	TRBJ1-1	CASDRQGTEAFF
NA	TRBV5-1	TRBJ1-2	CASSQVIGLDNGYTF
TRBD2	TRBV5-6	TRBJ2-1	CASSLSAGGPIREQFF
NA	TRBV19	TRBJ1-5	CASDEVGTQDQPQHF
TRBD1	TRBV19	TRBJ2-7	CASSIAGGKSEQYF
NA	TRBV6-1	TRBJ1-2	CASIRGAEGYTF
TRBD2	TRBV20-1	TRBJ2-3	CSATDSGETDTQYF
TRBD1	TRBV12-3/TRBV12-4	TRBJ1-1	CASGGTGEGEAFF
TRBD2	TRBV13	TRBJ2-3	CASSLLGLEDTQYF
NA	TRBV11-3	TRBJ2-1	CASSLSRPGQHIDSYNEQFF
NA	TRBV10-3	TRBJ2-3	CAVGQGTDTQYF
TRBD1	TRBV4-2	TRBJ1-2	CASSQEQGAGYGYTF
TRBD1	TRBV2	TRBJ2-1	CAGQVLSYNEQFF
TRBD1	TRBV24-1	TRBJ2-7	CATSDGPGQNYEQYF
TRBD2	TRBV13	TRBJ2-3	CASSRERRRRGGSGTQYF
TRBD1	TRBV6-2/TRBV6-3	TRBJ1-5	CASSYTGQQSNQPQHF
NA	TRBV28	TRBJ1-2	CASSLDIRDGGYTF
NA	TRBV5-8	TRBJ2-1	CASSLGRGRNEQFF
NA	TRBV6-5	TRBJ1-4	CASRDSGSEREKLFF
TRBD1	TRBV11-2	TRBJ2-3	CASSFLTGGTDTQYF
NA	TRBV7-9	TRBJ1-2	CASSLLTDPDDGYTF
TRBD2	TRBV7-9	TRBJ2-7	CASSTRVGWRGAIHEQYF
TRBD1	TRBV5-6	TRBJ1-1	CASSSQTGGTEAFF
TRBD2	TRBV28	TRBJ2-7	CASSLSGGPTYEQYF
TRBD2	TRBV11-2	TRBJ2-2	CASSRLAGPGELFF
NA	TRBV14	TRBJ2-7	CASSPSDLEQYF
TRBD1	TRBV6-5	TRBJ2-3	CASAGTGWADTQYF
TRBD1	TRBV20-1	TRBJ1-5	CSASQGARDQPQHF
TRBD1	TRBV7-9	TRBJ1-2	CASSLARDSLNYGYTF
NA	TRBV6-2/TRBV6-3	TRBJ2-2	CASSSRRQGATGELFF
NA	TRBV9	TRBJ2-3	CASSVEVGGPDTQYF
TRBD1	TRBV7-2	TRBJ1-2	CASSLVGGTVNYGYTF
TRBD2	TRBV10-3	TRBJ2-3	CAIYGTSGGSTDTQYF
NA	TRBV18	TRBJ2-2	CASSTRVDTGELFF
NA	TRBV4-1	TRBJ1-2	CASSPRAVYPYGYTF
NA	TRBV24-1	TRBJ1-1	CATPEGHDDPNTEAFF
NA	TRBV18	TRBJ2-7	CASSRLQGYEQYF
TRBD1	TRBV7-3	TRBJ1-2	CASSFGTGGDYGYTF
NA	TRBV3-1/TRBV3-2	TRBJ2-3	CAIQVSEDTQYF
NA	TRBV4-2	TRBJ2-3	CASSQGRAGGSDTQYF
TRBD2	TRBV2	TRBJ2-5	CASSEAGGGETQYF
NA	TRBV19	TRBJ1-3	CASKEGTSASGNTIYF
TRBD1	TRBV11-2	TRBJ2-1	CASSSDRDNEQFF
TRBD2	TRBV5-1	TRBJ2-3	CASSQLPPGGGAGAQYF
TRBD1	TRBV9	TRBJ1-3	CASSLGRGAGNTIYF
NA	TRBV10-3	TRBJ1-1	CAISAQGNTEAFF
TRBD2	TRBV27	TRBJ2-1	CASRYWGLAGDNEQFF
NA	TRBV19	TRBJ2-2	CASTDLATAVGTGELFF
TRBD2	TRBV9	TRBJ2-1	CASSPEGGGADEQFF
NA	TRBV12-3/TRBV12-4	TRBJ1-5	CASSSEGKQPQHF
TRBD1	TRBV30	TRBJ1-5	CAWSVLRQGARQPQHF
NA	TRBV6-5	TRBJ1-4	CASSRTGANEKLFF
TRBD1	TRBV28	TRBJ2-3	CASLSQGATDTQYF
NA	TRBV19	TRBJ1-2	CASSYRQQTYGYTF
TRBD2	TRBV30	TRBJ2-7	CAWSAFVAGGLGEQYF
TRBD1	TRBV7-2	TRBJ1-2	CASSSYLGRGSGYTF
TRBD2	TRBV5-1	TRBJ2-7	CASSRPSGVYEQYF